Reported below is one T cell receptor beta chain. Its antigen is not identified. Sequence at one end of the junction differs from germline and may be a read error. The sample originates from a study of cytomegalovirus exposure and HLA in healthy donors. Whole-study results and caveats: In a later analysis, TCR beta V- and J-gene trimming was associated with a missense DCLRE1C variant. Across donors, sequencing depth was assumed by presence/absence analyses to be roughly uniform. Most sequenced TCRs were rare (though some public TCRs occurred in many donors). Later work associated 17,000 or so TCR beta sequences with HLA alleles at 0.05 false discovery rate.

The CDR3 covers 15 residues. Per germline, CDR1 SSHAT and CDR2 FNYEAQ (reference sequence). PCR amplification relied on 60 Vbeta primers (plus 13 Jbeta primers). Data came from immunoSEQ multiplex PCR; TCRdb stores just in-frame clones and leaves some out. The sample lists about 86,000 clones, about four fifths seen once, with under 15% in the top ten. The sample consisted of PBMCs. J is TRBJ2-1 and V is TRBV7-7; tentative D call: TRBD2 (5 bases). The TCR was taken from a woman in her thirties or forties in good health and CMV-seropositive. The CDR3, as DNA: TGTGCTAGCAGCCTTAGCGAGAACTACTACAATGAGCAGTTCTTC. Translated: CASSLSENYYNEQFF.